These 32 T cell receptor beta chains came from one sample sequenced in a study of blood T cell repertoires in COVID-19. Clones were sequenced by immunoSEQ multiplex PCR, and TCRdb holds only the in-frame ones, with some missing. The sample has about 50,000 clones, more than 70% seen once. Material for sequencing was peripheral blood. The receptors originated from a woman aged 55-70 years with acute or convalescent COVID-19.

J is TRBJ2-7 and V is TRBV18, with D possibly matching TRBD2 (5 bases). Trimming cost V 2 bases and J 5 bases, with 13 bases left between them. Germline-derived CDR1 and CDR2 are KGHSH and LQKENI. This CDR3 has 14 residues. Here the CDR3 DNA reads TGTGCCAGCTCACCAAGGGTGGGGAGCGACGAGCAGTACTTC. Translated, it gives CASSPRVGSDEQYF.

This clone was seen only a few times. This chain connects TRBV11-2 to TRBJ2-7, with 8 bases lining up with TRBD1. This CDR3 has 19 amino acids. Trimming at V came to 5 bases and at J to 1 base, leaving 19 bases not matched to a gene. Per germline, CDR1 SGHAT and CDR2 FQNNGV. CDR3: CASSLTPRRRTGQSYEQYF. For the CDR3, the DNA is TGTGCCAGCAGCCTCACACCGCGACGAAGGACAGGGCAGTCCTACGAGCAGTACTTC.

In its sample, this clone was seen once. CDR3 in amino acids: CASSLSGLGNTEAFF. DNA of the CDR3: TGTGCCAGCAGTCTCAGTGGACTGGGGAACACTGAAGCTTTCTTT. The chain employs TRBV28 and TRBJ1-1; D not resolved. The CDR3 length is 15 residues. Trimming took off 5 bases at V and 1 base at J, with 14 bases between the two ends. The V gene's germline CDR1 is MDHEN and CDR2 SYDVKM. Full variable domain (missing parts from reference TRBV28 and TRBJ1-1): DVKVTQSSRYLVKRTGEKVFLECVQDMDHENMFWYRQDPGLGLRLIYFSYDVKMKEKGDIPEGYSVSREKKERFSLILESASTNQTSMYLCASSLSGLGNTEAFFGQGTRLTVV.

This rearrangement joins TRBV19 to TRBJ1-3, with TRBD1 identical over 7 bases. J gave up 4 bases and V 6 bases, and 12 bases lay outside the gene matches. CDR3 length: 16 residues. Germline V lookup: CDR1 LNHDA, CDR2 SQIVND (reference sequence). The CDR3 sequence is CASSLTFTGAGNTIYF. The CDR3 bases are TGTGCCAGTAGCCTCACCTTCACAGGGGCCGGAAACACCATATATTTT. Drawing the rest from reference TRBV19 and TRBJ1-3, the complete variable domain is DGGITQSPKYLFRKEGQNVTLSCEQNLNHDAMYWYRQDPGQGLRLIYYSQIVNDFQKGDIAEGYSVSREKKESFPLTVTSAQKNPTAFYLCASSLTFTGAGNTIYFGEGSWLTVV.

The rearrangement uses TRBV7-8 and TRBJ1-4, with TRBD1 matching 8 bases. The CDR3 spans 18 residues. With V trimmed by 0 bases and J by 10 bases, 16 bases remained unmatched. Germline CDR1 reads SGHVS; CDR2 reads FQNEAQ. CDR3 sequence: CASSLASWVSGGKGKLFF. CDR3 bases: TGTGCCAGCAGCTTAGCGTCATGGGTGTCAGGGGGCAAGGGAAAACTGTTTTTT.

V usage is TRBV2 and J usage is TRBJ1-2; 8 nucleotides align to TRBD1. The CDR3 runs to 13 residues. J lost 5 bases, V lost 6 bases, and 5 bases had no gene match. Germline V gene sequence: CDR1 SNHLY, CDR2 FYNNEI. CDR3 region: CASRQDRAYGYTF. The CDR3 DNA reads TGTGCCAGCAGACAGGACAGGGCTTATGGCTACACCTTC.

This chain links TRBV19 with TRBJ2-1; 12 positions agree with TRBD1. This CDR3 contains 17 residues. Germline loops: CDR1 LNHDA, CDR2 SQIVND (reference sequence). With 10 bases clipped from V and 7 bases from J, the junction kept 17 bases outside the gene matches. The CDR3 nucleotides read TGTGCCACTGAGGGGACAGGGGGCGGGATTCTCCGGAATGAGCAGTTCTTC. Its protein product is CATEGTGGGILRNEQFF.

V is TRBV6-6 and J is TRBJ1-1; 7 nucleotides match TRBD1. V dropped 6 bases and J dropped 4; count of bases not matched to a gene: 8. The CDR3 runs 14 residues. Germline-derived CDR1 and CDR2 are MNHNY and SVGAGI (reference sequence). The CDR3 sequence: CASRPNRGGTEAFF. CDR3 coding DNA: TGTGCCAGCAGGCCAAACAGGGGAGGCACTGAAGCTTTCTTT.

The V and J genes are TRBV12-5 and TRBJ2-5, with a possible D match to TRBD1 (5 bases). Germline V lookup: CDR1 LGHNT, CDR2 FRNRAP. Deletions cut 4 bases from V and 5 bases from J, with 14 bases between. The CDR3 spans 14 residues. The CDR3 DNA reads TGTGCTAGTGGTTCAGGGCGCCCGGACGAGACCCAGTACTTC. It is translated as CASGSGRPDETQYF. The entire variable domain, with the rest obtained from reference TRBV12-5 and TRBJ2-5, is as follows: DARVTQTPRHKVTEMGQEVTMRCQPILGHNTVFWYRQTMMQGLELLAYFRNRAPLDDSGMPKDRFSAEMPDATLATLKIQPSEPRDSAVYFCASGSGRPDETQYFGPGTRLLVL.

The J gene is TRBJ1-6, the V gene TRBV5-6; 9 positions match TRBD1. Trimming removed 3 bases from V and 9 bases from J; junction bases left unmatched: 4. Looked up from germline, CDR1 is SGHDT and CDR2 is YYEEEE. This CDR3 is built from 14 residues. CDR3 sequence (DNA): TGTGCCAGCAGCTACAGGGGGCCTCGTTCACCCCTCCACTTT. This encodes CASSYRGPRSPLHF.

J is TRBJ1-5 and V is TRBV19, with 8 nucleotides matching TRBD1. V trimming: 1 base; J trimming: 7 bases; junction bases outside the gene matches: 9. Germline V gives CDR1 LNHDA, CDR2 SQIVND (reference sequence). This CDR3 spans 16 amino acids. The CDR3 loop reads CASSIVSSGGEQPQHF. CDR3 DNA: TGTGCCAGTAGTATAGTTTCGTCAGGGGGCGAACAGCCCCAGCATTTT.

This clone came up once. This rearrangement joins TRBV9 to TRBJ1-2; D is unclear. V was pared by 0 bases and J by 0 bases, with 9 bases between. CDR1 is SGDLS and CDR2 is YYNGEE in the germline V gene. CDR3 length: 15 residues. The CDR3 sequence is CASSVAPAANYGYTF. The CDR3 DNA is TGTGCCAGCAGCGTAGCCCCTGCAGCTAACTATGGCTACACCTTC.

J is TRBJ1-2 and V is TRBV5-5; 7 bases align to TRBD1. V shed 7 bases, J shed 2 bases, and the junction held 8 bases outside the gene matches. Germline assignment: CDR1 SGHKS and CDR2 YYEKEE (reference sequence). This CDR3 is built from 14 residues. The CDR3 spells CASDPLGQNYGYTF. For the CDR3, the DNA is TGTGCCAGCGATCCCCTGGGACAGAACTATGGCTACACCTTC.

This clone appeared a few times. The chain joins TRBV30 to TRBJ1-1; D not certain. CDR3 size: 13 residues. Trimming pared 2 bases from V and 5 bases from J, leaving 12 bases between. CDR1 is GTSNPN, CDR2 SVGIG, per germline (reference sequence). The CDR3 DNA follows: TGTGCCTGGAGTCCCGATGGGAGGACTGAAGCTTTCTTT. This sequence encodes CAWSPDGRTEAFF.

The CDR3 bases are TGTGCCAGCAGCTTACCCAGGTCCTACACTGAAGCTTTCTTT. This sequence encodes CASSLPRSYTEAFF. This chain uses TRBV5-5 with TRBJ1-1; D unclear. The germline CDR1 and CDR2 sequences are SGHKS and YYEKEE (reference sequence). V was pared by 2 bases and J by 3 bases, with 11 bases between. The CDR3 is 14 residues long.

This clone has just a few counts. CDR3 region: CASSRLAGYEQYF. For the CDR3, the DNA is TGTGCCAGCAGCCGACTAGCTGGCTACGAGCAGTACTTC. V is TRBV11-2 and J is TRBJ2-7, with 7 nucleotides matching TRBD2. Unmatched junction bases numbered 4, after V lost 5 bases and J lost 3 bases. This CDR3 is built from 13 residues. Germline CDR1 reads SGHAT; CDR2 reads FQNNGV.

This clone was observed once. Here the CDR3 reads CASSLVGQGLSYEQYF. The CDR3 DNA follows: TGTGCCAGCAGCTTGGTTGGACAGGGGCTCTCCTACGAGCAGTACTTC. The chain is built from TRBV5-6 and TRBJ2-7, with 9 nucleotides matching TRBD1. CDR1 SGHDT and CDR2 YYEEEE come from the germline V gene. V shed 0 bases and J 0 bases; nucleotides not matched to a gene: 4. The CDR3 sequence is 16 residues long.

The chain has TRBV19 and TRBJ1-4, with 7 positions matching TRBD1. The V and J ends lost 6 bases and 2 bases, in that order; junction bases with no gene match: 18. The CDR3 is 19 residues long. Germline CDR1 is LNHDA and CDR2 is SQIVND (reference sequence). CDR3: CASSYRTGLQRGTNEKLFF. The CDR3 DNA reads TGTGCCAGTAGCTACAGGACAGGCCTTCAGAGAGGGACTAATGAAAAACTGTTTTTT.

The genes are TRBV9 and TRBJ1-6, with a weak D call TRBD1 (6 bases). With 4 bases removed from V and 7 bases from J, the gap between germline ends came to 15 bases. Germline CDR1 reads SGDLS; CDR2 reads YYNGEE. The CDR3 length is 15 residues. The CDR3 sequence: CASSPQGQGNSPLHF. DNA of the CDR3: TGTGCCAGCAGCCCCCAGGGGCAGGGCAATTCACCCCTCCACTTT.

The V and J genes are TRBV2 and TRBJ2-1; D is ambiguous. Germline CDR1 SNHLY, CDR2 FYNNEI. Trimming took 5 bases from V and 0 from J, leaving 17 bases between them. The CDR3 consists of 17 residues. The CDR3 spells CASSPQERFGSYNEQFF. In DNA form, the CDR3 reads TGTGCCAGCAGTCCCCAGGAAAGATTTGGCTCCTACAATGAGCAGTTCTTC. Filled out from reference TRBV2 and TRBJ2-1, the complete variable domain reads EPEVTQTPSHQVTQMGQEVILRCVPISNHLYFYWYRQILGQKVEFLVSFYNNEISEKSEIFDDQFSVERPDGSNFTLKIRSTKLEDSAMYFCASSPQERFGSYNEQFFGPGTRLTVL.

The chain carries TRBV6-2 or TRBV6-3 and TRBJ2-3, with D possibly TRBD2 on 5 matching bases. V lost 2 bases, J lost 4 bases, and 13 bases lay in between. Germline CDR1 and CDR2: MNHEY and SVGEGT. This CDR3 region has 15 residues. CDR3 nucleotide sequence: TGTGCCAGCAGTTACGTGGGAGCTCTTGCAGATACGCAGTATTTT. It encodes CASSYVGALADTQYF.

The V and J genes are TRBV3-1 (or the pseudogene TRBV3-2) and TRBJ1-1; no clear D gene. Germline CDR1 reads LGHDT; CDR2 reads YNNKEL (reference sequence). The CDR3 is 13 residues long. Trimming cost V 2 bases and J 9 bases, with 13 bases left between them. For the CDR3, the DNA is TGTGCCAGCAGCCAAAGCGGTGGGTTGAAAGCTTTCTTT. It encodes CASSQSGGLKAFF.

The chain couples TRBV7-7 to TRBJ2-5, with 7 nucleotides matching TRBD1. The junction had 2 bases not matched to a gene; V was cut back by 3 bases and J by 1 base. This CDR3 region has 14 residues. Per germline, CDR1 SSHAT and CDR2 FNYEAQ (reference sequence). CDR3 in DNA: TGTGCCAGCAGCTTTGCAGGGGGCCAAGAGACCCAGTACTTC. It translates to CASSFAGGQETQYF.

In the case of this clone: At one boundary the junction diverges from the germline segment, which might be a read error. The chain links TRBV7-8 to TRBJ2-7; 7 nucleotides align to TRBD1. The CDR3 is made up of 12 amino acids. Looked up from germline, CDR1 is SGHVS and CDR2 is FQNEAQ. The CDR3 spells CASSLSPGQKLF. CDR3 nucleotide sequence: TGTGCCAGCAGCTTAAGCCCGGGACAGAAATTATTC.

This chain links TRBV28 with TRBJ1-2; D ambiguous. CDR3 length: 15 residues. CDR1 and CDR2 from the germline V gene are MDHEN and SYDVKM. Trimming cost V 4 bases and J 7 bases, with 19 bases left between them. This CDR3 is CASSSPRNRDGGYTF. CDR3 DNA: TGTGCCAGCAGTTCACCTAGAAATAGAGATGGTGGCTACACCTTC.

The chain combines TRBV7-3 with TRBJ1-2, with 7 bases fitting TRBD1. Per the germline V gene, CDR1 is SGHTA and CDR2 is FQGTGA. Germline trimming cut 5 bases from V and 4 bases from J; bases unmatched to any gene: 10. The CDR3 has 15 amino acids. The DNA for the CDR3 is TGTGCCAGCAGCCCTGACCGGGACAGTGTCTATGGCTACACCTTC. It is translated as CASSPDRDSVYGYTF.

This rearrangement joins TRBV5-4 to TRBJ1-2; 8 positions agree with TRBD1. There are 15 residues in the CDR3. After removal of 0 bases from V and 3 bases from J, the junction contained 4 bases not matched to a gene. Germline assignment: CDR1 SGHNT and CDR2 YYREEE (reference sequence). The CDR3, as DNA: TGTGCCAGCAGCTTGGCACAGGGGGTCTACTATGGCTACACCTTC. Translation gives CASSLAQGVYYGYTF. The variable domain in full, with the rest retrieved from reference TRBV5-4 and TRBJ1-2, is ETGVTQSPTHLIKTRGQQVTLRCSSQSGHNTVSWYQQALGQGPQFIFQYYREEENGRGNFPPRFSGLQFPNYSSELNVNALELDDSALYLCASSLAQGVYYGYTFGSGTRLTVV.

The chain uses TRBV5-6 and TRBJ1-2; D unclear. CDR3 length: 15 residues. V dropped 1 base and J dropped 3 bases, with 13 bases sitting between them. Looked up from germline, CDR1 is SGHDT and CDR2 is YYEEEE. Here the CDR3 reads CASSLPTGGDYGYTF. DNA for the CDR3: TGTGCCAGCAGCTTGCCGACGGGAGGCGACTATGGCTACACCTTC.

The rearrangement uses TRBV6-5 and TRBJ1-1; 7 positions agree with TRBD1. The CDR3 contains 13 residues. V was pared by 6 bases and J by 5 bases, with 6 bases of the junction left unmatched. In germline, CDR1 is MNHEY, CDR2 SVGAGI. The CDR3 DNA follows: TGTGCCAGCAGAATAGGGGGCACGACTGAAGCTTTCTTT. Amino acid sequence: CASRIGGTTEAFF.

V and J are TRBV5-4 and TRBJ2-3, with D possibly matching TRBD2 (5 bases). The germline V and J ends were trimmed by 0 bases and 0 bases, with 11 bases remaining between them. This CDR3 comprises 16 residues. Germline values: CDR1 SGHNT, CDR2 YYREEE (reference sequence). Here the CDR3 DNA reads TGTGCCAGCAGCTTGGCCTCAAAGCGGAGCACAGATACGCAGTATTTT. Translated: CASSLASKRSTDTQYF.

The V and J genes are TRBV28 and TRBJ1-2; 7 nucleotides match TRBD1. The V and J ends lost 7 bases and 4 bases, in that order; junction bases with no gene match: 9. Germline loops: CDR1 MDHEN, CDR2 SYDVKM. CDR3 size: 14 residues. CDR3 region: CASNIGGGSYGYTF. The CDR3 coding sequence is TGTGCCAGCAATATAGGAGGGGGCAGCTATGGCTACACCTTC.

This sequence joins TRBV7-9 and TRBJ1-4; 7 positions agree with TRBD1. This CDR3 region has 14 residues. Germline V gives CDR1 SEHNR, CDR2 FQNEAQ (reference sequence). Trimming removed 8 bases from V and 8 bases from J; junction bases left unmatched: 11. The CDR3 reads CASGRGQGVEKLFF. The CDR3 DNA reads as TGTGCCAGCGGACGGGGCCAGGGGGTGGAAAAACTGTTTTTT.